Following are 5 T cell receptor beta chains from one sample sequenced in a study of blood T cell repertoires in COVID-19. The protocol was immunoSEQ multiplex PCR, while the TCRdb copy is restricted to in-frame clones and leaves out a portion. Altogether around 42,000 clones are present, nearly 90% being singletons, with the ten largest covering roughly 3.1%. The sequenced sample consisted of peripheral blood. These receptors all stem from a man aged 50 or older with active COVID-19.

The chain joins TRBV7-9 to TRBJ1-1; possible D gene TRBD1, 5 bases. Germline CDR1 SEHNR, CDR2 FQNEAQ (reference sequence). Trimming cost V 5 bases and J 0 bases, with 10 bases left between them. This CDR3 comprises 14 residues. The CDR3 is CASSRPDMNTEAFF. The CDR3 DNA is TGTGCCAGCAGCCGACCGGACATGAACACTGAAGCTTTCTTT. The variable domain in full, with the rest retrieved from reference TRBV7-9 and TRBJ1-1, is DTGVSQNPRHKITKRGQNVTFRCDPISEHNRLYWYRQTLGQGPEFLTYFQNEAQLEKSRLLSDRFSAERPKGSFSTLEIQRTEQGDSAMYLCASSRPDMNTEAFFGQGTRLTVV.

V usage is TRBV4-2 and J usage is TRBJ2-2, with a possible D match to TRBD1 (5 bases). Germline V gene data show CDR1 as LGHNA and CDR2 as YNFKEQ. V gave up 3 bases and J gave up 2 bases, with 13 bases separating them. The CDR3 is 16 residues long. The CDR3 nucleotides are TGTGCCAGCAGCCAGCACCAGGGATCTAACACCGGGGAGCTGTTTTTT. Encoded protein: CASSQHQGSNTGELFF.

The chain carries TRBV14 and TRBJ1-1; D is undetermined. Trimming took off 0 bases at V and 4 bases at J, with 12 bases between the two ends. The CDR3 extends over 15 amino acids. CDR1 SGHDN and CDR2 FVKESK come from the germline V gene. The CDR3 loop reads CASSQDALRGTEAFF. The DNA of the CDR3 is TGTGCCAGCAGCCAAGATGCCCTTCGGGGCACTGAAGCTTTCTTT.

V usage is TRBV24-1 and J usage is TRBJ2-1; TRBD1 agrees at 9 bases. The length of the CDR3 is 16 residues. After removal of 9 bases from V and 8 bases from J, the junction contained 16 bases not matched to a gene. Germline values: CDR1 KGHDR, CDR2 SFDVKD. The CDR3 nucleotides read TGTGCCACCGGGGGACAGGGTGGTGTTTATGGCTATGAGCAGTTCTTC. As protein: CATGGQGGVYGYEQFF.

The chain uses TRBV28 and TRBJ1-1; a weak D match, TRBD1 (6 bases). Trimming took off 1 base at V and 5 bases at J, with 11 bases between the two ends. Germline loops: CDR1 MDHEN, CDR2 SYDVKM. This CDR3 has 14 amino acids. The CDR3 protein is CASSLFPQGTEAFF. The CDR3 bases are TGTGCCAGCAGTTTATTCCCACAGGGAACTGAAGCTTTCTTT.